This entry lists 18 T cell receptor beta chains sequenced from one sample in a study of T-cell reconstitution after alpha-beta-depleted transplantation in children (dated by TCRdb to the mid-2010s). Library preparation was by PCR. The sequencer was an Illumina HiSeq 2500. TCR libraries were prepared with molecular barcoding, using unique molecular identifiers to normalize TCRbeta repertoire quantification. TCRdb reran the public reads through fastp at Q25 and MiXCR, keeping productive beta chains. Rows are combined by CDR3 protein, so each entry shows the most common genes and DNA. The sample includes some 600,000 distinct CDR3 sequences, with 16% observed a single time. The ten largest clones represent around 0.96% of the sample. Sequenced here: PBMCs from the stem cell graft donor, sampled from the stem cell graft. The receptors derive from a human donor who donated a stem cell graft to a child with acute myeloid leukemia.

The V gene is TRBV29-1, the J gene TRBJ2-1, with 7 bases identical to TRBD2. J gave up 7 bases and V 3 bases, and 6 bases lay outside the gene matches. The CDR3 consists of 13 residues. Germline CDR1 and CDR2: SQVTM and ANQGSEA. The CDR3 spells CSVDPTSKNEQFF. CDR3 in DNA: TGCAGCGTTGACCCGACTAGCAAGAATGAGCAGTTCTTC.

This rearrangement joins TRBV5-1 to TRBJ1-1, with D possibly matching TRBD1 (5 bases). Germline V gene lookup returns CDR1 SGHRS and CDR2 YFSETQ. The CDR3 consists of 15 residues. V shed 6 bases and J shed 2 bases, with 17 bases lying between them. CDR3 DNA sequence: TGCGCCAGCAAGTCGAGGACACAAGGAAACACTGAAGCTTTCTTT. This encodes CASKSRTQGNTEAFF.

In its sample, this clonotype was seen many times. The genes are TRBV20-1 and TRBJ2-2; TRBD2 is a possible D gene (6 bases). The germline V gene has CDR1 DFQATT and CDR2 SNEGSKA (reference sequence). The V and J ends lost 3 bases and 5 bases respectively, with 10 bases between them. This CDR3 spans 13 amino acids. The DNA of the CDR3 is TGCAGTGCTAGTCAGGGAGGAACCGGGGAGCTGTTTTTT. Translated, it gives CSASQGGTGELFF.

This clonotype was counted ten times or more. The chain carries TRBV20-1 and TRBJ1-6, with D maybe TRBD1 (5 bases). The length of the CDR3 is 15 residues. V gave up 0 bases and J gave up 10 bases, with 16 bases separating them. Germline lookup yields CDR1 DFQATT and CDR2 SNEGSKA (reference sequence). As DNA, the CDR3 is TGCAGTGCTAGAGAAGGAGGGGTGATGAGGTCACCCCTCCACTTT. Protein sequence: CSAREGGVMRSPLHF.

This chain uses TRBV20-1 with TRBJ2-1; D may correspond to TRBD1 or TRBD2 (6 bases each). The CDR3 is 14 residues long. The V gene's germline CDR1 is DFQATT and CDR2 SNEGSKA (reference sequence). V shed 7 bases and J shed 0 bases, with 13 bases lying between them. The CDR3 loop is CSVPRGVSYNEQFF. DNA of the CDR3: TGCAGTGTCCCGAGGGGGGTCTCCTACAATGAGCAGTTCTTC.

This clonotype was seen a handful of times. The rearrangement uses TRBV13 and TRBJ2-7; possibly TRBD1 for D (5 bases). The CDR3 runs 13 residues. V was shortened by 1 base and J by 7 bases, with 11 bases between the two germline ends. Germline values: CDR1 PRHDT, CDR2 FYEKMQ (reference sequence). The CDR3 is CASSLATEREQYF. CDR3 DNA: TGTGCCAGCAGCTTAGCGACAGAAAGGGAGCAGTACTTC.

This clonotype was detected many times. The V and J genes are TRBV20-1 and TRBJ1-5, with 8 bases identical to TRBD1. Trimming took 5 bases from V and 7 from J; bases not matched to a gene: 10. The CDR3 sequence is 14 residues long. The germline V gene has CDR1 DFQATT and CDR2 SNEGSKA (reference sequence). This chain's CDR3 is CSAGAPGGGQPQHF. The CDR3 nucleotides read TGCAGTGCTGGGGCGCCAGGGGGCGGACAGCCCCAGCATTTT.

Details on this clonotype: This is likely a read error, given that the CDR3 carries no conserved phenylalanine or tryptophan at its end. The rearrangement uses TRBV12-3 or TRBV12-4 and TRBJ2-7, with D possibly TRBD1 on 6 matching bases. The CDR3 is 14 residues long. The ends were cut back, 7 bases at V and 2 bases at J, with 15 bases in the middle. The CDR3 here is CASTLQQGPYEQYS. The CDR3 region has the DNA TGTGCCAGCACCTTACAACAGGGACCCTACGAGCAGTACTCC.

The chain carries TRBV5-1 and TRBJ2-3, with 12 bases fitting TRBD1. CDR1 and CDR2 from the germline V gene are SGHRS and YFSETQ. The CDR3 consists of 14 residues. J was trimmed by 9 bases and V by 0 bases; bases with no gene match: 2. The CDR3 coding sequence is TGCGCCAGCAGCTTGGAGGGACAGGGGGCCACGCAGTATTTT. Translation: CASSLEGQGATQYF.

This clonotype was counted many times. This chain links TRBV20-1 with TRBJ2-7, with no clear D. Looked up from germline, CDR1 is DFQATT and CDR2 is SNEGSKA (reference sequence). Trimming shortened V by 1 base and J by 0 bases, and 13 bases separated the two germline ends. The CDR3 contains 15 residues. The CDR3 region is CSARVPQELSYEQYV. Written as DNA, the CDR3 is TGCAGTGCTAGAGTCCCCCAGGAACTCTCCTACGAGCAGTACGTC.

CDR3 residues: CASSYEGSPYNEQFF. The DNA of the CDR3 is TGTGCCAGCAGCTATGAGGGGAGCCCCTACAATGAGCAGTTCTTC. This chain joins TRBV11-2 and TRBJ2-1; D may correspond to TRBD1 or TRBD2 (5 bases each). The V end lost 4 bases, the J end lost 2 bases, and 12 bases lay between the germline ends. CDR3 size: 15 residues. The germline gives CDR1 SGHAT, CDR2 FQNNGV.

A few counts support this clonotype. This chain connects TRBV6-1 to TRBJ1-4, with 7 bases that match TRBD1. The CDR3 loop spans 14 amino acids. Unmatched junction bases numbered 10, after V lost 5 bases and J lost 10 bases. The germline V gene has CDR1 MNHNS and CDR2 SASEGT. CDR3 DNA: TGTGCCAGCAGTCCCGACAGGGACGTATTAAAACTGTTTTTT. Its protein is CASSPDRDVLKLFF.

This clonotype has a count of ten or more. The CDR3 DNA is TGCAGCGTTGAAAAACCCGCCTCAGCGTTCTTC. Translation: CSVEKPASAFF. The rearrangement links TRBV29-1 to TRBJ2-1; no definite D call. From germline, CDR1 is SQVTM and CDR2 ANQGSEA. The CDR3 has 11 residues. V lost 2 bases and J lost 15, with 14 bases in between.

This clonotype has ten or more counts. The chain joins TRBV5-1 to TRBJ2-5, with D possibly matching TRBD2 (5 bases). This CDR3 is built from 14 residues. Germline CDR1 and CDR2: SGHRS and YFSETQ. Trimming removed 2 bases from V and 2 bases from J, with 10 bases in between. In nucleotides, the CDR3 is TGCGCCAGCAGCTTAATCAGCGGACAAGAGACCCAGTACTTC. Protein sequence: CASSLISGQETQYF.

As to this clonotype: One base away lies a much larger clone, so this may be a sequencing read error. The V gene is TRBV20-1, the J gene TRBJ1-5; possibly TRBD1 for D (5 bases). Germline V CDR1 and CDR2: DFQATT, SNEGSKA (reference sequence). There are 16 residues in the CDR3. CDR3 loop: CCARDRAGLANQPQHF. DNA for the CDR3: TGCTGTGCTAGAGATCGGGCAGGGCTGGCCAATCAGCCCCAGCATTTT.

This clonotype was observed a handful of times. The rearrangement uses TRBV18 and TRBJ2-1; 7 bases match TRBD1. V was clipped by 3 bases and J by 2 bases; unmatched bases: 4. The germline CDR1 and CDR2 sequences are KGHSH and LQKENI. This CDR3 contains 15 residues. As DNA, the CDR3 is TGTGCCAGCTCACCGGGACAGAAACCCTACAATGAGCAGTTCTTC. It translates to CASSPGQKPYNEQFF. The variable domain in full, with the rest retrieved from reference TRBV18 and TRBJ2-1, is NAGVMQNPRHLVRRRGQEARLRCSPMKGHSHVYWYRQLPEEGLKFMVYLQKENIIDESGMPKERFSAEFPKEGPSILRIQQVVRGDSAAYFCASSPGQKPYNEQFFGPGTRLTVL.

This clonotype was detected ten times or more. The CDR3 here is CASSPNYYGYTF. DNA of the CDR3: TGTGCCAGCAGCCCGAATTACTATGGCTACACCTTC. The chain joins TRBV7-2 to TRBJ1-2; D not resolved. Per the germline V gene, CDR1 is SGHTA and CDR2 is FQGNSA. The CDR3 spans 12 residues. V dropped 5 bases and J dropped 3 bases, with 7 bases sitting between them. The full variable domain, in which reference TRBV7-2 and TRBJ1-2 provide the parts outside the CDR3, is GAGVSQSPSNKVTEKGKDVELRCDPISGHTALYWYRQSLGQGLEFLIYFQGNSAPDKSGLPSDRFSAERTGGSVSTLTIQRTQQEDSAVYLCASSPNYYGYTFGSGTRLTVV.

The V call is TRBV7-9, the J call TRBJ2-1, with TRBD1 identical over 7 bases. Germline CDR1 SEHNR, CDR2 FQNEAQ (reference sequence). There are 16 residues in the CDR3. The V segment lost 4 bases and the J segment 0 bases; nucleotides outside the gene matches: 6. The CDR3 DNA sequence: TGTGCCAGCAGCTCAACAGGGGTAAGCTCCTACAATGAGCAGTTCTTC. Residues: CASSSTGVSSYNEQFF.